This T cell receptor beta chain is drawn from a study of cytomegalovirus exposure and HLA in healthy donors. As for the study in general: Among the 398 genotyped donors, approximately 82% were placed in the Caucasian-associated ancestry cluster.

In the PCR, 60 Vbeta and 13 Jbeta primers were used. This table comes from immunoSEQ multiplex PCR, and its TCRdb copy is limited to in-frame clones, with some not included. The sample shows under 100,000 clones, roughly two thirds of them seen only once. The CDR3 length is 14 residues. Germline V gene lookup returns CDR1 MNHNS and CDR2 SASEGT. With V trimmed by 6 bases and J by 6 bases, 9 bases remained unmatched. The sample taken for sequencing was PBMCs. The sequence came from a woman between 45 and 65 years old in good health and CMV-seropositive. The chain couples TRBV6-1 to TRBJ2-7, with TRBD1 matching over 9 bases. CDR3 region: CASRTGTGFGEQYF. In DNA, the CDR3 is TGTGCCAGCAGGACGGGGACAGGGTTTGGCGAGCAGTACTTC.